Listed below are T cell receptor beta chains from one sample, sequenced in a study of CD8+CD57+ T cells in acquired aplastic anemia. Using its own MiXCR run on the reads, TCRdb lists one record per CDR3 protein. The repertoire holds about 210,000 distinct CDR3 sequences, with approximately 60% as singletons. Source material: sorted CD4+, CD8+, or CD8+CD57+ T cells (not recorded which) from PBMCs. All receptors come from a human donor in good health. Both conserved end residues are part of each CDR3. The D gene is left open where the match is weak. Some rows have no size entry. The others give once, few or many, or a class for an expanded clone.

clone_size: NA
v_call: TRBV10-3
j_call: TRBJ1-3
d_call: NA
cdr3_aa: CAIAAASGNTIYF
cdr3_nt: TGTGCCATCGCGGCAGCCTCTGGAAACACCATATATTTT

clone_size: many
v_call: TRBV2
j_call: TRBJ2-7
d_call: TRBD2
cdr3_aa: CASSVGTRTWEQYF
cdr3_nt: TGTGCCAGCAGTGTAGGGACTAGGACGTGGGAGCAGTACTTC

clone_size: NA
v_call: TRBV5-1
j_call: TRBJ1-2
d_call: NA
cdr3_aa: CASSLDTSNYGYTF
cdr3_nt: TGCGCCAGCAGCCTGGACACTTCTAACTATGGCTACACCTTC

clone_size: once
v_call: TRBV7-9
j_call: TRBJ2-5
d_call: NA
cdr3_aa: CASSLWTDQETQYF
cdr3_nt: TGTGCCAGCAGCCTCTGGACAGACCAAGAGACCCAGTACTTC

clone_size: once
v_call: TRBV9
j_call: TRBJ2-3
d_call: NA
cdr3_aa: CASSVGGSASGTDTQYF
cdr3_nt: TGTGCCAGCAGCGTAGGGGGTAGTGCAAGCGGCACAGATACGCAGTATTTT

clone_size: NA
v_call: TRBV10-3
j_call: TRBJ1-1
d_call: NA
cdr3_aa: CASRPDSTEAFF
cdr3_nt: TGTGCCAGCAGACCCGACAGCACTGAAGCTTTCTTT

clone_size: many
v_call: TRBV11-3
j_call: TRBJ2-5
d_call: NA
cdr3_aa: CASSQGGTQYF
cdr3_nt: TGTGCCAGCAGCCAGGGGGGGACCCAGTACTTC

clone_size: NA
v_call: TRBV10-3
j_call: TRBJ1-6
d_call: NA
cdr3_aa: CAISVRGVNDNSPLHF
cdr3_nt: TGTGCCATCAGTGTGAGGGGGGTCAATGATAATTCACCCCTCCACTTT

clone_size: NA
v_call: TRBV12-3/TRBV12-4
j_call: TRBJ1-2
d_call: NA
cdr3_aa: CASSSGPNYGYTF
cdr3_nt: TGTGCCAGCAGTTCGGGGCCTAACTATGGCTACACCTTC

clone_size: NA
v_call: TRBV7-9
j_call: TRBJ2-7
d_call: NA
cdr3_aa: CASSLAGALYEQYF
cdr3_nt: TGTGCCAGCAGCTTAGCTGGGGCACTGTACGAGCAGTACTTC

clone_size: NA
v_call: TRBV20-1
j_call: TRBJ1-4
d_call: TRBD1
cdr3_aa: CSARVSDPTGGYEKLFF
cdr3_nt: TGCAGTGCTAGAGTCTCCGATCCTACAGGGGGCTATGAAAAACTGTTTTTT

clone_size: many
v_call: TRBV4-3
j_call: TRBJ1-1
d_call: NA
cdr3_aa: CASSQDPAGERTEAFF
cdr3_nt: TGCGCCAGCAGCCAAGATCCAGCGGGGGAGAGGACTGAAGCTTTCTTT

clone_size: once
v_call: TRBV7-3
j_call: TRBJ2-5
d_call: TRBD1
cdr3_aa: CASSYTGGQGTQYF
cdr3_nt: TGTGCCAGCAGTTACACAGGGGGGCAAGGGACCCAGTACTTC

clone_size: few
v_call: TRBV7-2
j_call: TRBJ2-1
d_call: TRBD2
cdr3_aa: CASSPRTSHEQFF
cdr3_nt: TGTGCCAGCAGCCCCCGGACTAGCCATGAGCAGTTCTTC

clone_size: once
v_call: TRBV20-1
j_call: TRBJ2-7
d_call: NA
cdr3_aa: CSARWGDEQYF
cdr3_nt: TGCAGTGCTAGATGGGGAGACGAGCAGTACTTC

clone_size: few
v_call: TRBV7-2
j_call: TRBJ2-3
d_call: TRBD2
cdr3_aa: CASSFLPAGGRTDTQYF
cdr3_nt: TGTGCCAGCAGCTTTCTTCCAGCGGGAGGGCGCACAGATACGCAGTATTTT

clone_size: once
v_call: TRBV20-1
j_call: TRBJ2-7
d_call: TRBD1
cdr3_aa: CSARGQGVTYEQYF
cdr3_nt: TGCAGTGCTAGGGGACAGGGGGTAACCTACGAGCAGTACTTC

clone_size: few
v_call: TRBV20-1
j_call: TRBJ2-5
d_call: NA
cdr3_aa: CSARRTARETQYF
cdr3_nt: TGCAGTGCTAGGCGGACAGCACGAGAGACCCAGTACTTC

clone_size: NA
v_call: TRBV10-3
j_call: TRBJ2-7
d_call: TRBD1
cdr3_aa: CAISASDRGEGEQYF
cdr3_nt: TGTGCCATCAGTGCCTCCGACAGGGGAGAAGGCGAGCAGTACTTC

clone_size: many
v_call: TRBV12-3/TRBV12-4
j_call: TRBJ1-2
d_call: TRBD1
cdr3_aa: CASSPHAPGGATYGYTF
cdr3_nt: TGTGCCAGCAGTCCTCATGCCCCAGGGGGGGCAACCTATGGCTACACCTTC

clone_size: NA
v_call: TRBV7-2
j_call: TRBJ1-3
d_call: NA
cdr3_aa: CASSQDVGTYGPGNTIYF
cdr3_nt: TGTGCCAGCAGCCAAGATGTGGGGACCTACGGGCCTGGAAACACCATATATTTT

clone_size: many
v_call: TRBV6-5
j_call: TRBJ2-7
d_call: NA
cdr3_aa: CASSYWGYEQYF
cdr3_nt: TGTGCCAGCAGTTACTGGGGCTACGAGCAGTACTTC

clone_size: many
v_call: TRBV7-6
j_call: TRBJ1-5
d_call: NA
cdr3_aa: CASSFGLHQPQHF
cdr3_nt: TGTGCCAGCAGCTTTGGTCTTCATCAGCCCCAGCATTTT

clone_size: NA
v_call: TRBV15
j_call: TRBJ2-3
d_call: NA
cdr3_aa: CATSRPGVGPTDTQYF
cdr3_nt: TGTGCCACCAGCAGACCTGGCGTGGGACCCACAGATACGCAGTATTTT

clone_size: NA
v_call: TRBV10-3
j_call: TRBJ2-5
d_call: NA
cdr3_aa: CAISEGGTYEETQYF
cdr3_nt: TGTGCCATCAGTGAGGGTGGGACATATGAAGAGACCCAGTACTTC

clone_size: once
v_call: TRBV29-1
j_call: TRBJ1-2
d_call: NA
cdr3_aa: CSVTTGANYGYTF
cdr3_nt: TGCAGCGTAACGACAGGAGCTAACTATGGCTACACCTTC

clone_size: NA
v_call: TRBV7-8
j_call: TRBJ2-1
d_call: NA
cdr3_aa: CASSMGPGSEQFF
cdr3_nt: TGTGCCAGCAGCATGGGACCCGGGAGTGAGCAGTTCTTC

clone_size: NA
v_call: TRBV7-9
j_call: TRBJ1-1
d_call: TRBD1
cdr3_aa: CASSHDRVAFF
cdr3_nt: TGTGCCAGCAGCCACGACAGGGTAGCTTTCTTT

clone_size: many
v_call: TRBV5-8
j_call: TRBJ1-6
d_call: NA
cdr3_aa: CASSSASVLHF
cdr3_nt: TGTGCCAGCAGCTCGGCCAGCGTGCTCCACTTT

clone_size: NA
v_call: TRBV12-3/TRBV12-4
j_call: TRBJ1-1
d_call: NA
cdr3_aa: CASSLGRPSAEVFF
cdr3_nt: TGTGCCAGCAGTTTAGGTCGCCCGAGCGCTGAAGTTTTCTTT

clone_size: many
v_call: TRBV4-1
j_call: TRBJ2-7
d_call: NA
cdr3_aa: CASSQGVEQYF
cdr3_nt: TGCGCCAGCAGCCAAGGTGTAGAGCAGTACTTC